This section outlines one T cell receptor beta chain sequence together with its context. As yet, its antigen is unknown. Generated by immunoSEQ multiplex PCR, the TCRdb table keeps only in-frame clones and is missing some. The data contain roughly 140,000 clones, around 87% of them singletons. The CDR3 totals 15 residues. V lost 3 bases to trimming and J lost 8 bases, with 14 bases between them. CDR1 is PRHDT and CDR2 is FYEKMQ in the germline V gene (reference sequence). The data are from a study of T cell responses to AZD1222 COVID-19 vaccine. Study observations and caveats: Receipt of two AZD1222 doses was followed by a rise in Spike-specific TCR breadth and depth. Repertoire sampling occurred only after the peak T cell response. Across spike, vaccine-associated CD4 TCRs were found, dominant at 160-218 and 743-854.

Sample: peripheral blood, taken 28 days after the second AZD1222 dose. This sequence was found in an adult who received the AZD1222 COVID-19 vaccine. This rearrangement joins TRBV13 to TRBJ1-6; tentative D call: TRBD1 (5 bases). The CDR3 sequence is CASSFLRGADSPLHF. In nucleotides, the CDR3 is TGTGCCAGCAGCTTTCTTAGGGGCGCGGATTCACCCCTCCACTTT.